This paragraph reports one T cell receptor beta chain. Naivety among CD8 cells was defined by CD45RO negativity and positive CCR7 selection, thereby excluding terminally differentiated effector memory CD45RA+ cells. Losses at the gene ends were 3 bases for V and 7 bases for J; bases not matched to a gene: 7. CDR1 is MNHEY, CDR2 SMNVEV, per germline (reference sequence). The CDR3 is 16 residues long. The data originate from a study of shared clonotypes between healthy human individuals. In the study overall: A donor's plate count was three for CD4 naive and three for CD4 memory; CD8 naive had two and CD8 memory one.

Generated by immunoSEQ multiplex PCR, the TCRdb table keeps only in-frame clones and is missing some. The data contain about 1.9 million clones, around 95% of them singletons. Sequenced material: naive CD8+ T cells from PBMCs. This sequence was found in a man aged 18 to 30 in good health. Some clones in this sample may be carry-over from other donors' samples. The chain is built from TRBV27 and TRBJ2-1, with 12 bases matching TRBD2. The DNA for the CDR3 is TGTGCCAGCAGTTTCCTAGCGGGAGGGCCTTTAAATGAGCAGTTCTTC. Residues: CASSFLAGGPLNEQFF.